A selection of T cell receptor beta chains follows, all from one sample in a study of blood T cells in healthy people across ages. TCRdb processed the 5' RACE reads anew with MiXCR; each CDR3 protein has one entry. The data show hundreds of thousands of distinct CDR3 sequences, 40% to 45% seen once. Sequencing input: blood. The receptors were gathered from an elderly man in good health. Both conserved end residues are part of each CDR3. Each record gives: CDR3 DNA, CDR3 protein, D gene, clone size, V gene, J gene. The D gene is left open where the match is weak. Clone size appears in some rows only: once, few, many, or a class for an expanded clone.

TGTGCCAGCAGTGTACAGGGTTTAGCGGGACACACAGATACGCAGTATTTT,CASSVQGLAGHTDTQYF,TRBD2,-,TRBV6-1,TRBJ2-3
TGCGCCAGCAGCCGGCTTTGGCGAGAGACCACCGGGGAGCTGTTTTTT,CASSRLWRETTGELFF,-,few,TRBV4-3,TRBJ2-2
TGTGCCAGCAGCCAAGGGACTAGCGGAACTAGCACAGATACGCAGTATTTT,CASSQGTSGTSTDTQYF,TRBD2,few,TRBV9,TRBJ2-3
TGTGCCAGCAGTGAATATTCTAGCGGGAGGGTTAGCTCCTACAATGAGCAGTACTTC,CASSEYSSGRVSSYNEQYF,TRBD2,-,TRBV25-1,TRBJ2-7
TGCAGTGCTAGAGCTCGGACAGGGAACACAGATACGCAGTATTTT,CSARARTGNTDTQYF,TRBD1,once,TRBV20-1,TRBJ2-3
TGTGCCAGCAGTTACGACAGGGGGAATCGCCCAGATACGCAGTATTTT,CASSYDRGNRPDTQYF,TRBD1,few,TRBV6-5,TRBJ2-3
TGTGCCAGCAGCTTGGCCGTGGCAGGGGAGAACACTGAAGCTTTCTTT,CASSLAVAGENTEAFF,-,-,TRBV5-5,TRBJ1-1
TGTGCCAGCAGCTCCACCTACGGAGCGGGAACTAACTACAATGAGCAGTTCTTC,CASSSTYGAGTNYNEQFF,TRBD2,-,TRBV7-9,TRBJ2-1
TGCAGCGTTGAACTAGGCAATGAGCAGTTCTTC,CSVELGNEQFF,-,few,TRBV29-1,TRBJ2-1
TGTGCCAGCAGCCAAGACAACAATCAGCCCCAGCATTTT,CASSQDNNQPQHF,-,-,TRBV4-2,TRBJ1-5
TGTGCCAGCAGTCCCGGGACGACAGGGGACTCACCCCTCCACTTT,CASSPGTTGDSPLHF,TRBD1,-,TRBV27,TRBJ1-6
TGTGCCAGCAGTTTACCTCCTAACTATGGCTACACCTTC,CASSLPPNYGYTF,-,-,TRBV12-3/TRBV12-4,TRBJ1-2
TGCAGCGTTGAAGTCGGTGGGACTAGAAGTACAGATACGCAGTATTTT,CSVEVGGTRSTDTQYF,TRBD2,many,TRBV29-1,TRBJ2-3
TGCGTCAGCAGCCCGGGACAGGGAACCGGGGCCAACGTCCTGACTTTC,CVSSPGQGTGANVLTF,TRBD1,-,TRBV5-1,TRBJ2-6
TGTGCCAGCAGTGCGAGCCGTCCCGGGACAGGGTTCGATCAGCCCCAGCATTTT,CASSASRPGTGFDQPQHF,TRBD1,-,TRBV6-1,TRBJ1-5
TGCGCCAGCAGCTTGGGAGGGGTCGAGTACGAGCAGTACTTC,CASSLGGVEYEQYF,-,few,TRBV5-1,TRBJ2-7
TGTGCCAGCAGTGAATTGGCCGGGAATCAGCCCCAGCATTTT,CASSELAGNQPQHF,-,-,TRBV2,TRBJ1-5
TGCAGCTCCGAGGGAAGAATGAACACTGAAGCTTTCTTT,CSSEGRMNTEAFF,-,few,TRBV29-1,TRBJ1-1
TGTGCCAGCTCCCCCGTAACGGGGGGGAGTCTCTACGAGCAGTACTTC,CASSPVTGGSLYEQYF,TRBD2,-,TRBV28,TRBJ2-7
TGTGCCAGCAGCCTTGGCTCGGAAGGGTACTACGAGCAGTACTTC,CASSLGSEGYYEQYF,-,-,TRBV7-2,TRBJ2-7
TGCGCCAGCAGCATTTCCGGGACAGGGGGGCTTAATGAGCAGTTCTTC,CASSISGTGGLNEQFF,TRBD1,few,TRBV5-1,TRBJ2-1
TGTGCCAGCAGCGTAGCTGGGGGCGGTTCGGGAGAGACCCAGTACTTC,CASSVAGGGSGETQYF,-,-,TRBV9,TRBJ2-5
TGTGCCAGCTGGGCCGGGGTGGCCACCGGGGAGCTGTTTTTT,CASWAGVATGELFF,-,-,TRBV6-1,TRBJ2-2
TGTGCCAGCAGCTTAGAAGCGGCCGGGGCCCAGTACTTC,CASSLEAAGAQYF,-,many,TRBV7-2,TRBJ2-5
TGTGCCAGCAGTTACTCGATACTTGGCCAGAACTACGAGCAGTACTTC,CASSYSILGQNYEQYF,-,-,TRBV6-2/TRBV6-3,TRBJ2-7
TGTGCCAGCAGGGTGGGCCGTAGCACAGATACGCAGTATTTT,CASRVGRSTDTQYF,-,-,TRBV6-2/TRBV6-3,TRBJ2-3
TGTGCCAGCAGCCGAGACTACTCAGATACGCAGTATTTT,CASSRDYSDTQYF,-,-,TRBV12-3/TRBV12-4,TRBJ2-3
TGCAGTGCTAGAGGGCCGACTAGCGGGAGTTTAGATGAGCAGTTCTTC,CSARGPTSGSLDEQFF,TRBD2,-,TRBV20-1,TRBJ2-1
TGTGCCAGCAGCCCAACGGGGACAGGGGGCAGGAATGAGCAGTTCTTC,CASSPTGTGGRNEQFF,TRBD1,few,TRBV4-2,TRBJ2-1
TGTGCCAGCAGCTTAATGATTTCAAGCGCGGGAGCAGGAACCGGGGAGCTGTTTTTT,CASSLMISSAGAGTGELFF,TRBD2,-,TRBV7-8,TRBJ2-2
TGTGCCAGCAGTTACTCGTCTAACTCGGGGGCCAAAAACATTCAGTACTTC,CASSYSSNSGAKNIQYF,-,-,TRBV6-2/TRBV6-3,TRBJ2-4
TGCAGTGCTAACCGACTAGCGGGGGGCTCCTACGAGCAGTACTTC,CSANRLAGGSYEQYF,TRBD2,-,TRBV20-1,TRBJ2-7
TGCGCCAGCAGCTCCATAGGGGGTAAGGAGCAGCCCCAGCATTTT,CASSSIGGKEQPQHF,-,-,TRBV5-1,TRBJ1-5
TGTGCCAGCAGTGACAGAGATACAACTAATGAAAAACTGTTTTTT,CASSDRDTTNEKLFF,-,-,TRBV6-6,TRBJ1-4
TGTGCCAGCTCACCCCAGACAGGGAACAATGAGCAGTACTTC,CASSPQTGNNEQYF,TRBD1,-,TRBV18,TRBJ2-7
TGTGCCAGCAGCTTATCGGGGTTGGACAATGAGCAGTTCTTC,CASSLSGLDNEQFF,-,few,TRBV7-2,TRBJ2-1
TGTGCCAGCAGTTTAAAACCAGGGGGCGGAGGAGCTTTCTTT,CASSLKPGGGGAFF,TRBD1,-,TRBV28,TRBJ1-1
TGTGCCAGCGTCGCGGGGCAGGACAATCAGCCCCAGCATTTT,CASVAGQDNQPQHF,-,-,TRBV6-5,TRBJ1-5
TGTGCCAGCAAAGGCGATGTGGGGACCCAGTACTTC,CASKGDVGTQYF,-,many,TRBV28,TRBJ2-5
TGCGCCAGCAGCTCCCTTATAGCGGGGGGGCCGGGAGAGCAGTACTTC,CASSSLIAGGPGEQYF,TRBD2,-,TRBV5-1,TRBJ2-7
TGTGCCAGCAGCCAAGTTGATCTAGCGGGGGGGTCTAAAAATGAGCAGTTCTTC,CASSQVDLAGGSKNEQFF,TRBD2,-,TRBV4-2,TRBJ2-1